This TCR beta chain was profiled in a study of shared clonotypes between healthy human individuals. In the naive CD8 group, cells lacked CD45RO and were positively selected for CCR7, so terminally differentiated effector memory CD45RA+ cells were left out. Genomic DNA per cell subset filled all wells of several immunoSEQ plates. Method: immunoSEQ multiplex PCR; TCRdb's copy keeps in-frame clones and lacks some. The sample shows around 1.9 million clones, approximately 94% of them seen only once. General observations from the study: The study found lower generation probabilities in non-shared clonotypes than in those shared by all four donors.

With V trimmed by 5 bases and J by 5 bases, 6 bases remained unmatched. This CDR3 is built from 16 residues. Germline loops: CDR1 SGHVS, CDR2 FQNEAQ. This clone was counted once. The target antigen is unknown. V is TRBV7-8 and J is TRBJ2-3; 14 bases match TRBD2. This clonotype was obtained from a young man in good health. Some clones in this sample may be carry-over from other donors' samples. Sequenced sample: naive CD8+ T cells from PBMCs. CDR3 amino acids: CASSPGLAGGLDTQYF. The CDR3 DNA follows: TGTGCCAGCAGCCCCGGACTAGCGGGAGGCTTAGATACGCAGTATTTT.